Listed below are T cell receptor beta chains from one sample, sequenced in a study of CD8+ T cells in alopecia areata. Sequenced by immunoSEQ multiplex PCR; TCRdb stores in-frame clones only, minus some. This sample has roughly 92,000 clones; around three quarters occur once, and the top ten carry roughly 17%. The sample here was CD8+ T cells sorted from blood, taken at week 44, from a patient treated with tofacitinib. These receptors came from a human donor with alopecia areata. The CDR3 runs from the conserved cysteine through the conserved F or W. The D gene is left open where the match is weak. A clone size is listed for some rows: how often the clone was seen (once, few, many), or a class if it is expanded.

D gene	clone size	V gene	J gene	CDR3 DNA	CDR3 protein
-	once	TRBV4-1	TRBJ1-2	TGCGCCAGCAGCCAATTGGGCTCCTATGGCTACACCTTC	CASSQLGSYGYTF
-	-	TRBV5-1	TRBJ1-2	TGCGCCAGCAGCTGGGGGTCTGGCTACACCTTC	CASSWGSGYTF
-	-	TRBV5-1	TRBJ2-1	TGCGCCAGCAGCAAAGCACCAGATGCTCCCTACAATGAGCAGTTCTTC	CASSKAPDAPYNEQFF
TRBD2	-	TRBV2	TRBJ2-7	TGTGCCAGCAGAAGCGGGGGGGCCTTCGAGCAGTACTTC	CASRSGGAFEQYF
-	once	TRBV30	TRBJ2-1	TGTGCTCGGAGGTTAGGAAATGAGCAGTTCTTC	CARRLGNEQFF
-	few	TRBV7-9	TRBJ1-1	TGTGCCAGCAGCTCCCCGCGTTCGGCGGTGAACACTGAAGCTTTCTTT	CASSSPRSAVNTEAFF
-	-	TRBV7-6	TRBJ2-1	TGTGCCAGCAGCTTAGGGACGGCTGCGGGTGAGCAGTTCTTC	CASSLGTAAGEQFF
-	-	TRBV27	TRBJ2-1	TGTGCCAGCAGTTTCGCGGGGTTGGGGAATGAGCAGTTCTTC	CASSFAGLGNEQFF
-	-	TRBV27	TRBJ2-1	TGTGCCAGCAGCCCACGAGCGTTCGGTGAGCAGTTCTTC	CASSPRAFGEQFF
-	few	TRBV29-1	TRBJ2-1	TGCAGCGTGGGTTTCATTGTAGGGGGAGGAAGGGGCCTCGTTAGCTCCTACAATGAGCAGTTCTTC	CSVGFIVGGGRGLVSSYNEQFF
-	few	TRBV2	TRBJ2-1	TGTGCCAGCCCGCTTGCTCCCTCCAATGAGCAGTTCTTC	CASPLAPSNEQFF
-	few	TRBV27	TRBJ2-7	TGTGCCAGCAGTTCCGAACTGGTGTCTTCCTACGAGCAGTACTTC	CASSSELVSSYEQYF
-	-	TRBV29-1	TRBJ2-7	TGCAGCGTTCGCCAGTCCTCCTACGAGCAGTACTTC	CSVRQSSYEQYF
-	-	TRBV14	TRBJ2-7	TGTGCCAGCAGCCCTGGACTCTTC	CASSPGLF
TRBD2	-	TRBV9	TRBJ2-2	TGTGCCAGCAGCGGAGGGGGACTAGCGGGGGTTAAAAACACCGGGGAGCTGTTTTTT	CASSGGGLAGVKNTGELFF
-	-	TRBV27	TRBJ2-7	TGTGCCAGCAGTTTAGGGGGCAGGGGCGAGCAGTACTTC	CASSLGGRGEQYF
-	-	TRBV9	TRBJ1-1	TGTGCCAGCAGCGCACTAACAGGTTATTGGATCACTGAAGCTTTCTTT	CASSALTGYWITEAFF
-	-	TRBV29-1	TRBJ2-4	TGCAGCGTTGTATCGAAAGGTAACATTCAGTACTTC	CSVVSKGNIQYF
-	-	TRBV27	TRBJ1-1	TGTGCCAGCAGTCGAATTGGGTCCCAGGGGTACACTGAAGCTTTCTTT	CASSRIGSQGYTEAFF
-	-	TRBV29-1	TRBJ1-1	TGCAGCGTTAGGGCAGAGAACACTGAAGCTTTCTTT	CSVRAENTEAFF
-	-	TRBV7-8	TRBJ2-3	TGTGCCAGCGAAGGGGTAGAAGCCACCACAGATACGCAGTATTTT	CASEGVEATTDTQYF
TRBD2	-	TRBV7-9	TRBJ2-1	TGTGCCAGCAGACCATCGGGACTAGCAAGTGAGCAGTTCTTC	CASRPSGLASEQFF
-	-	TRBV2	TRBJ2-3	TGTGCCAGCAGGGACGGGAATAAAGGAGCCACAGATACGCAGTATTTT	CASRDGNKGATDTQYF
TRBD1	-	TRBV9	TRBJ1-2	TGTGCCAGCCACCACAGGGGCCGTGGCTACACCTTC	CASHHRGRGYTF
TRBD2	-	TRBV4-1	TRBJ2-1	TGCGCCAGCAGCCAAGACGACGGGGGGTACAATGAGCAGTTCTTC	CASSQDDGGYNEQFF
-	once	TRBV7-8	TRBJ2-5	TGTGCCAGCAGCTTGGGGGCCCAAGAGACCCAGTACTTC	CASSLGAQETQYF
TRBD1	-	TRBV14	TRBJ2-5	TGTGCCAGCAGCCACAGGACAGGGGGCGCCTTGGCAAGCGGAGAGACCCAGTACTTC	CASSHRTGGALASGETQYF
-	-	TRBV4-3	TRBJ1-1	TGCGCCAGCAGCCAAGATCGGAAACAGGGAGGGACTGAAGCTTTCTTT	CASSQDRKQGGTEAFF
-	-	TRBV7-2	TRBJ2-1	TGTGCCAGCAGCTTAAGGAGCTCCTACAATGAGCAGTTCTTC	CASSLRSSYNEQFF
-	-	TRBV19	TRBJ1-2	TGTGCCAGTAGCGGACAAACCCAGTATGGCTACACCTTC	CASSGQTQYGYTF
TRBD1	-	TRBV6-1	TRBJ2-7	TGTGCCAGCAGTGAAGTAACTAGGACAGGATTAACGATCTACGAGCAGTACTTC	CASSEVTRTGLTIYEQYF
-	-	TRBV9	TRBJ1-1	TGTGCCAGCAGCTCGGGGACCTACACGAACACTGAAGCTTTCTTT	CASSSGTYTNTEAFF